The 2 T cell receptor beta chains in this list originate from one sample, sequenced in a study of CD8+ T cells in alopecia areata. As for treatment: oral pan-JAK inhibitor, 5-10 mg twice daily. Sequencing relied on a cDNA template that was reverse transcribed from extracted RNA. Repertoires were generated with immunoSEQ multiplex PCR, while TCRdb's copy carries only in-frame clones and drops some. The sample carries roughly 100,000 clones, approximately 90% recorded once. Source: CD8+ T cells sorted from blood, taken at week 34, from a patient treated with tofacitinib. All receptors derive from a human donor with alopecia areata.

V is TRBV5-1 and J is TRBJ2-2, with D perhaps matching TRBD1 (6 bases). V was clipped by 0 bases and J by 2 bases, with 8 bases between them. This CDR3 is 15 amino acids long. Germline V gene sequence: CDR1 SGHRS, CDR2 YFSETQ. CDR3 in DNA: TGCGCCAGCAGCTTGGGGGACACCAACACCGGGGAGCTGTTTTTT. Protein sequence: CASSLGDTNTGELFF.

The chain has TRBV27 and TRBJ2-6, with 13 positions matching TRBD2. Germline V gene lookup returns CDR1 MNHEY and CDR2 SMNVEV (reference sequence). The CDR3 is 19 residues long. V dropped 5 bases and J dropped 0; count of bases not matched to a gene: 7. CDR3 sequence reads: CASSPRTSGGLSGANVLTF. DNA of the CDR3: TGTGCCAGCAGTCCCCGGACTAGCGGGGGCCTCTCTGGGGCCAACGTCCTGACTTTC.